Listed here are 16 T cell receptor beta chains from one sample, sequenced in a study of T cells in Graves' hyperthyroidism and ophthalmopathy. TCR beta CDR3 sequences were amplified from RNA transcripts. HTBI primers were used for first-round RT-PCR of the TCR CDR3. MiXCR, run by TCRdb on the multiplex PCR reads, gives a single entry per CDR3 protein. The sample yields over 45,000 distinct CDR3 sequences, around 45% seen once. The material sequenced was peripheral blood or thyroid tissue (not recorded which). The source is a woman aged 50 to 65 with Graves' hyperthyroidism.

There are many counts of this clonotype. V is TRBV27 and J is TRBJ1-6; 7 bases fit TRBD1. The CDR3 extends over 14 amino acids. Unmatched junction bases numbered 3, after V lost 3 bases and J lost 7 bases. Germline CDR1 reads MNHEY; CDR2 reads SMNVEV (reference sequence). The CDR3 here is CASSFDRVNSPLHF. CDR3 coding DNA: TGTGCCAGCAGTTTCGACAGGGTAAATTCACCCCTCCACTTT.

The J gene is TRBJ2-5, the V gene TRBV6-4, with 9 bases that match TRBD1. Germline V lookup: CDR1 MRHNA, CDR2 SNTAGT. Trimming cost V 2 bases and J 5 bases; bases outside gene matches: 3. This CDR3 has 14 residues. CDR3 sequence reads: CASSDLGQGETQYF. CDR3 nucleotide sequence: TGTGCCAGCAGTGACCTAGGACAGGGGGAGACCCAGTACTTC.

This chain connects TRBV6-5 to TRBJ2-5; D may be TRBD1 (7 bases). Trimming removed 4 bases at V and 4 bases at J, with 10 bases between. Germline CDR1 and CDR2: MNHEY and SVGAGI. The length of the CDR3 is 13 residues. The CDR3 bases are TGTGCCAGCAGTTCTCAGGGGGGAGAGACCCAGTACTTC. Translated, it gives CASSSQGGETQYF.

This clonotype was detected ten times or more. The chain recombines TRBV2 with TRBJ1-4; TRBD1 is a possible D gene (5 bases). CDR1 is SNHLY, CDR2 FYNNEI, per germline. Trimming pared 8 bases from V and 6 bases from J, leaving 16 bases between. This CDR3 has 14 residues. The chain's CDR3 is CASQKDIGYEKLFF. CDR3 sequence (DNA): TGTGCCAGCCAAAAGGACATCGGATATGAAAAACTGTTTTTT.

The genes are TRBV29-1 and TRBJ1-6; D may be TRBD1 (6 bases). V was shortened by 6 bases and J by 10 bases, with 13 bases between the two germline ends. The CDR3 extends over 12 amino acids. Germline CDR1 and CDR2: SQVTM and ANQGSEA. The CDR3 region is CSVGHRTSPLHF. In nucleotides, the CDR3 is TGCAGCGTGGGACACCGAACGTCACCCCTCCACTTT.

At least ten counts were recorded for this clonotype. One end of the junction fails to match germline, which may point to a read error. This sequence joins TRBV7-2 and TRBJ1-1; possible D gene TRBD1, 6 bases. This CDR3 contains 18 residues. Germline V CDR1 and CDR2: SGHTA, FQGNSA. The chain's CDR3 is CASSLPLSENRVNTEAFF. CDR3 nucleotides: TGCGCCAGCAGCCTCCCCCTCTCCGAGAACAGGGTGAACACTGAAGCTTTCTTT. Full variable domain (rest looked up from reference TRBV7-2 and TRBJ1-1): GAGVSQSPSNKVTEKGKDVELRCDPISGHTALYWYRQSLGQGLEFLIYFQGNSAPDKSGLPSDRFSAERTGGSVSTLTIQRTQQEDSAVYLCASSLPLSENRVNTEAFFGQGTRLTVV.

Ten or more counts support this clonotype. The genes are TRBV9 and TRBJ2-5; perhaps TRBD1 as D (6 bases). The CDR3 totals 14 residues. The germline V gene has CDR1 SGDLS and CDR2 YYNGEE. The V gene lost 3 bases and the J gene lost 0 bases, with 9 bases spanning the gap. CDR3 coding DNA: TGTGCCAGCAGCGGTTCAGGGGACCAAGAGACCCAGTACTTC. Its protein is CASSGSGDQETQYF.

The chain links TRBV20-1 to TRBJ2-5, with a tentative D call TRBD1 (6 bases). Germline V gene lookup returns CDR1 DFQATT and CDR2 SNEGSKA (reference sequence). This CDR3 contains 11 residues. CDR3 region: CSGQFQETQYF. Here the CDR3 DNA reads TGCAGCGGACAGTTCCAAGAGACCCAGTACTTC.

This clonotype has a count of ten or more. The chain links TRBV9 to TRBJ1-2, with TRBD1 matching over 7 bases. This CDR3 is 15 amino acids long. Trimming at V came to 1 base and at J to 2 bases, leaving 5 bases not matched to a gene. From germline, CDR1 is SGDLS and CDR2 YYNGEE. For the CDR3, the DNA is TGTGCCAGCAGCGTATCGGCAGGGGGGAACTATGGCTACACCTTC. Translation gives CASSVSAGGNYGYTF.

This clonotype appeared many times. V gene TRBV29-1 combines with J gene TRBJ2-3; 9 positions match TRBD2. Germline-derived CDR1 and CDR2 are SQVTM and ANQGSEA. Trimming cost V 3 bases and J 8 bases; bases outside gene matches: 12. The CDR3 spans 15 residues. The CDR3 region is CSVDTRAGGLGTQYF. In nucleotides, the CDR3 is TGCAGCGTTGATACCAGGGCGGGAGGGCTAGGTACGCAGTATTTT.

The V gene is TRBV7-2, the J gene TRBJ2-5; possibly TRBD2 for D (6 bases). Per the germline V gene, CDR1 is SGHTA and CDR2 is FQGNSA. V lost 5 bases and J 9 bases, leaving 13 bases between the germline ends. This CDR3 has 12 amino acids. The CDR3 is CASSQNGGAQYF. CDR3 nucleotides: TGTGCCAGCAGCCAGAATGGCGGGGCCCAGTACTTC.

This clonotype was seen at least ten times. The CDR3 loop reads CASSYRDRDTEAFF. CDR3 coding DNA: TGTGCCAGCAGTTACCGGGACAGGGATACTGAAGCTTTCTTT. The gene calls are TRBV6-1 and TRBJ1-1; 9 bases line up with TRBD1. With 5 bases clipped from V and 5 bases from J, the junction kept 6 bases outside the gene matches. Germline V gene lookup returns CDR1 MNHNS and CDR2 SASEGT. The CDR3 runs to 14 residues.

V usage is TRBV20-1 and J usage is TRBJ2-5, with a weak D call TRBD1 (7 bases). The CDR3 runs to 12 residues. Germline CDR1 DFQATT, CDR2 SNEGSKA (reference sequence). The V end was cut by 6 bases, the J end by 5 bases, with 13 bases between. This chain's CDR3 is CSAQGGRETQYF. In nucleotides, the CDR3 is TGCAGTGCCCAGGGGGGACGGGAGACCCAGTACTTC.

This clonotype was counted at least ten times. The V call is TRBV5-5, the J call TRBJ2-5; D tentatively reads TRBD1 or TRBD2 (6 bases each). The CDR3 has 16 amino acids. Trimming removed 2 bases from V and 0 bases from J, with 14 bases in between. Germline V gene data show CDR1 as SGHKS and CDR2 as YYEKEE (reference sequence). CDR3: CASSFRGLMYQETQYF. CDR3 coding DNA: TGTGCCAGCAGCTTCCGGGGGCTTATGTACCAAGAGACCCAGTACTTC.

In the case of this clonotype: The junction departs from germline at one end; a sequencing error may be responsible. V usage is TRBV6-6 and J usage is TRBJ2-7, with 10 bases that match TRBD1. In germline, CDR1 is MNHNY, CDR2 SVGAGI (reference sequence). CDR3 size: 15 residues. The CDR3 sequence is CASSTPGQGFSEQYF. CDR3 in DNA: TGCGCCAGCAGTACACCGGGACAGGGGTTTAGTGAGCAGTACTTC.

The chain uses TRBV10-3 and TRBJ1-2; possible D gene TRBD1, 6 bases. Looked up from germline, CDR1 is ENHRY and CDR2 is SYGVKD. The CDR3 length is 14 residues. V was trimmed by 6 bases and J by 8 bases, leaving 19 bases between them. DNA for the CDR3: TGTGCCATCAGGGCCGCAGGGGCCAGATCCGGCTACACCTTC. Amino acids: CAIRAAGARSGYTF.